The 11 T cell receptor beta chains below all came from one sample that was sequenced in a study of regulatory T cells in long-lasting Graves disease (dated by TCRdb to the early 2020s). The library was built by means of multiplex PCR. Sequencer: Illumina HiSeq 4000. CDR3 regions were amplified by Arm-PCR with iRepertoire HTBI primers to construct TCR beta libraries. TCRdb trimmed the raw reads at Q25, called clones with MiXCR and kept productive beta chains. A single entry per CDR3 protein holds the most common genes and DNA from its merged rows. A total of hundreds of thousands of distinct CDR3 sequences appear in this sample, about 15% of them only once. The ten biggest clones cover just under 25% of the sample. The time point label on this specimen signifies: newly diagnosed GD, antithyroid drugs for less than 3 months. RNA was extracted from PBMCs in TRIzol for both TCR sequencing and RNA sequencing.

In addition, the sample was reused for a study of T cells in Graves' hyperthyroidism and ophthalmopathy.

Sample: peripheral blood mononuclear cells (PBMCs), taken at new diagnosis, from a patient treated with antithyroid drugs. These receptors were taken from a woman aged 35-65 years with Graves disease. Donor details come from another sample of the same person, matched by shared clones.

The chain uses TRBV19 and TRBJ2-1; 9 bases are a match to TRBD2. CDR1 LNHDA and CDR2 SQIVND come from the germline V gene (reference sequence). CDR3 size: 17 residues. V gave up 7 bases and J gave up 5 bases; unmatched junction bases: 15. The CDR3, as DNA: TGTGCCAGTACCCTTTCAGGGTCCGCGGGGGGGAACAATGAGCAGTTCTTC. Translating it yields CASTLSGSAGGNNEQFF.

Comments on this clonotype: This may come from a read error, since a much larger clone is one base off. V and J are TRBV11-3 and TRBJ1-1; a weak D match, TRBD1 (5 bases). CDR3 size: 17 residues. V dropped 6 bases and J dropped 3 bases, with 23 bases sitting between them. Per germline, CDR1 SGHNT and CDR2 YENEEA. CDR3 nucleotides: TGTGCCAGCAGGGCGGGAAAGGGACGGTCCATGGACACTGAAGCTTTCTTT. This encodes CASRAGKGRSMDTEAFF.

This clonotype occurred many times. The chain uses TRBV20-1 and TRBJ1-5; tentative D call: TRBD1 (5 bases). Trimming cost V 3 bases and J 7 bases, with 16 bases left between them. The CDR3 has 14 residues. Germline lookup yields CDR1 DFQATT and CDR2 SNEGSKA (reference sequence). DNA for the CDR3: TGCAGTGCTAGTAAGGGGCTTGAAGGACAGCCCCAGCATTTT. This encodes CSASKGLEGQPQHF.

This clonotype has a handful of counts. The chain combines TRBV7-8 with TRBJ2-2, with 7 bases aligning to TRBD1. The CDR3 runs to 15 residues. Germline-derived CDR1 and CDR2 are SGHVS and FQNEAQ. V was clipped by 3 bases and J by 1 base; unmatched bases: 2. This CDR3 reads CASSFRDRNTGELFF. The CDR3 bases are TGTGCCAGCAGCTTCCGGGACAGGAACACCGGGGAGCTGTTTTTT. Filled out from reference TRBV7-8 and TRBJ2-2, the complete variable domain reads GAGVSQSPRYKVAKRGQDVALRCDPISGHVSLFWYQQALGQGPEFLTYFQNEAQLDKSGLPSDRFFAERPEGSVSTLKIQRTQQEDSAVYLCASSFRDRNTGELFFGEGSRLTVL.

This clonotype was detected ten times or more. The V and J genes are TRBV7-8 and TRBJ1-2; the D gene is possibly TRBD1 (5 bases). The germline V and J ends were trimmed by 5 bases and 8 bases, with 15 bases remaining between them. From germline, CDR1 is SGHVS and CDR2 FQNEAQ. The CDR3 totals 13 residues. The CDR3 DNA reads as TGTGCCAGCAGCCGCCGGGACGGAAGAGGCTACACCTTC. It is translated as CASSRRDGRGYTF.

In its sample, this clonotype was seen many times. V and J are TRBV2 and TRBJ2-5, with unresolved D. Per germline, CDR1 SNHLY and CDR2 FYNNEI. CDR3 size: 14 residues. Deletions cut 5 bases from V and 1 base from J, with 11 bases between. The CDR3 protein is CASSRVGSQETQYF. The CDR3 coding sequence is TGTGCCAGCAGTAGGGTCGGATCCCAAGAGACCCAGTACTTC.

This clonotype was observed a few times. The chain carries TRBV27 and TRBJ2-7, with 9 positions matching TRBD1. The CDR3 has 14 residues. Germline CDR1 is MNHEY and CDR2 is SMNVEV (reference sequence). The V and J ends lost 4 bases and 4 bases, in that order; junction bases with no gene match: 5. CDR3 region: CASSWTDRGYEQYF. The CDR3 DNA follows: TGTGCCAGCAGTTGGACGGACAGGGGATACGAGCAGTACTTC.

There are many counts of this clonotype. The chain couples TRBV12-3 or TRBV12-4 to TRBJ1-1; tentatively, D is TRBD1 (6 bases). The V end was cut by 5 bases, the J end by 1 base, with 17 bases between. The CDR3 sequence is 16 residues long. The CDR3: CASSPTGFNKNTEAFF. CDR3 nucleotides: TGTGCCAGCAGTCCCACAGGGTTCAATAAGAACACTGAAGCTTTCTTT.

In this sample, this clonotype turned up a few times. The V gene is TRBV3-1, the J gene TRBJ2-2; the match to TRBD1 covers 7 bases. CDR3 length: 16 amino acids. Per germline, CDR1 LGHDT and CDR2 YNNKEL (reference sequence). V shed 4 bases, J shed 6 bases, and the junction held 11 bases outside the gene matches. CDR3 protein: CASSPRTGTGPGELFF. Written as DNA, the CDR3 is TGTGCCAGCAGCCCTCGGACAGGAACAGGTCCCGGGGAGCTGTTTTTT.

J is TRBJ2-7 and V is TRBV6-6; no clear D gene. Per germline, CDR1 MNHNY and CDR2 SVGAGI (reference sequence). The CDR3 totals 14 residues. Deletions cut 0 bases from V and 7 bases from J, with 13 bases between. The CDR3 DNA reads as TGTGCCAGCAGTTACTCGAGTCCATTCTATGAGCAGTACTTC. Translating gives CASSYSSPFYEQYF.

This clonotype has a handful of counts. CDR3 in amino acids: CATADRGNEKLFF. The CDR3 DNA follows: TGTGCCACCGCCGACAGGGGTAATGAAAAACTGTTTTTT. The chain combines TRBV27 with TRBJ1-4, with TRBD1 matching over 8 bases. The V gene end was trimmed by 10 bases and the J gene end by 4 bases; junction bases not matched to a gene: 5. This CDR3 comprises 13 residues. In germline, CDR1 is MNHEY, CDR2 SMNVEV (reference sequence).